This T cell receptor beta chain is from a study of monozygotic twins with inflammatory bowel disease. Study-wide points: Whether twins were concordant or discordant made no difference to repertoire similarity, possibly from limited power.

The UMIs contained a 6-nucleotide sample barcode. They were added by template switching during cDNA synthesis. TCRdb reanalyzed the 5' RACE reads and collapses them to one entry per CDR3 protein, without DNA. The sample table sets out a few hundred thousand distinct CDR3 sequences. Germline CDR1 and CDR2: SGHRS and YFSETQ. CDR3 length: 13 amino acids. Comment on this clonotype: Its antigen remains unidentified.

The source is a human donor with ulcerative colitis or Crohn's disease, or a healthy co-twin of an affected twin (not recorded which). The V gene is TRBV5-1, the J gene TRBJ2-5; the TCRdb call, TRBD2, lacks DNA for checking. Sequenced sample: blood. The CDR3 sequence: CASSLGASETQYF.